This TCR beta chain was obtained from a study of T cell changes during pregnancy in multiple sclerosis. The V and J ends lost 6 bases and 8 bases respectively, with 19 bases between them. The CDR3 totals 15 residues. Germline V CDR1 and CDR2: MNHNS, SASEGT. Repertoires were generated with immunoSEQ multiplex PCR, while TCRdb's copy carries only in-frame clones and drops some. Of 85,000 to 100,000 clones listed, about 92% are singletons. This clonotype originated in a female donor with multiple sclerosis, enrolled in a pregnancy study. V usage is TRBV6-1 and J usage is TRBJ1-4, with a weak D call TRBD1 (6 bases). Here the sequenced sample was peripheral blood, taken in the first trimester of pregnancy. CDR3 nucleotide sequence: TGTGCCAGCAGGGTTGGGGGGGCCTTTTCCGAAAAACTGTTTTTT. Translated: CASRVGGAFSEKLFF.